This TCR beta chain was sequenced in a study of T-cell reconstitution after alpha-beta-depleted transplantation in children. Unique molecular identifiers were incorporated when the TCRbeta library was constructed. TCRdb re-derived calls from the PCR reads in MiXCR, one entry per CDR3 protein. The profile covers 550,000 to 800,000 distinct CDR3 sequences, with around 13% appearing a single time and approximately 0.8% taken by the ten largest. Whole-study findings and limits: Surviving thymic progenitors and recipient T cells were the source of high TCRbeta diversity at day 60 in some patients. Reported findings indicate that, about two months after transplant, alpha-beta T cells came from several hundred expanded clones, which were derived from non-depleted graft cells. T-cell numbers and diversity, one year after transplant, stemmed largely from T cells that were newly produced.

Of note for this clonotype: Its target is not known.

V was shortened by 0 bases and J by 6 bases, with 5 bases between the two germline ends. CDR1 DFQATT and CDR2 SNEGSKA come from the germline V gene (reference sequence). CDR3 size: 11 residues. The sequenced sample was PBMCs, obtained before TCRalphabeta/CD19-depleted stem cell transplant. The chain combines TRBV20-1 with TRBJ1-1; D gene ambiguous. The TCR sequence derives from a girl aged 2-10 years with congenital amegakaryocytic thrombocytopenia, due to receive a stem cell transplant. The CDR3: CSARDSPEAFF. CDR3 nucleotide sequence: TGCAGTGCTAGAGATTCCCCTGAAGCTTTCTTT.